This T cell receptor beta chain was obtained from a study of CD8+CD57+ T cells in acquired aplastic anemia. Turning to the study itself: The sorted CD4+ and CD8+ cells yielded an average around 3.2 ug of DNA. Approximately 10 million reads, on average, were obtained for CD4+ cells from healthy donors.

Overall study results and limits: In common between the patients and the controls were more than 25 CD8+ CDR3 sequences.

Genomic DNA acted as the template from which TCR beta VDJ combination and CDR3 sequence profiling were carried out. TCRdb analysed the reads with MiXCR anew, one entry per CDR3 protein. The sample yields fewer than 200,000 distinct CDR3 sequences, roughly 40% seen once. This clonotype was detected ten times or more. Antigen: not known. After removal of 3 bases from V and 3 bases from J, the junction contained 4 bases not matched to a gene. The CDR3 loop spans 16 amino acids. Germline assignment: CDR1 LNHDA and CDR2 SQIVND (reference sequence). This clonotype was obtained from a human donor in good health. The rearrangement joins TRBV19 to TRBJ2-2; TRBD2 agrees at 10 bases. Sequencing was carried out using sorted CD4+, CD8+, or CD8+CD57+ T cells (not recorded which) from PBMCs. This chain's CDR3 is CASSMGLAGDTGELFF. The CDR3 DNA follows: TGTGCCAGTAGTATGGGGCTAGCGGGAGACACCGGGGAGCTGTTTTTT. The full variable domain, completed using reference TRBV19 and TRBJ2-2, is DGGITQSPKYLFRKEGQNVTLSCEQNLNHDAMYWYRQDPGQGLRLIYYSQIVNDFQKGDIAEGYSVSREKKESFPLTVTSAQKNPTAFYLCASSMGLAGDTGELFFGEGSRLTVL.